A selection of T cell receptor beta chains follows, all from one sample in a study of sequential checkpoint blockade in melanoma. Generated by immunoSEQ multiplex PCR, the TCRdb table keeps only in-frame clones and is missing some. Altogether 6,000 or so clones are present, 26% being singletons, with the ten largest covering over 8%. The material was tumor tissue (inferred from file names), obtained from a patient given nivolumab and ipilimumab in sequence. The receptors here all came from a human donor with melanoma. Each CDR3 is given with its conserved first and last residue. Each record gives: CDR3 length, D gene, clone size, V gene, J gene, CDR3 DNA, CDR3 protein. The D gene is left open where the match is weak. Expanded clones are given a class, and other clones once, few, many or no size at all.

cdr3_length: 15
d_call: TRBD1
clone_size: few
v_call: TRBV5-1
j_call: TRBJ1-2
cdr3_nt: TGCGCCAGCAGCCAGGCCGACAGGGGTGGGTATGGCTACACCTTC
cdr3_aa: CASSQADRGGYGYTF

cdr3_length: 13
d_call: -
clone_size: -
v_call: TRBV19
j_call: TRBJ1-1
cdr3_nt: TGTGCCAGTATGTCAGATGGTGGCACTGAAGCTTTCTTT
cdr3_aa: CASMSDGGTEAFF

cdr3_length: 13
d_call: -
clone_size: -
v_call: TRBV18
j_call: TRBJ1-2
cdr3_nt: TGTGCCAGCTCACCGAACAGGAGGCCTGGCTACACCTTC
cdr3_aa: CASSPNRRPGYTF

cdr3_length: 16
d_call: TRBD2
clone_size: few
v_call: TRBV6-8
j_call: TRBJ2-7
cdr3_nt: TGTGCCAGCAGTGCGGGAGGTCGGGGACTTTACCTCGAGCAGTACTTC
cdr3_aa: CASSAGGRGLYLEQYF

cdr3_length: 14
d_call: -
clone_size: -
v_call: TRBV28
j_call: TRBJ1-6
cdr3_nt: TGTGCCAGCACCGCACAGCCGGGCACTTCACCCCTCCACTTT
cdr3_aa: CASTAQPGTSPLHF

cdr3_length: 16
d_call: -
clone_size: -
v_call: TRBV18
j_call: TRBJ2-1
cdr3_nt: TGTGCCAGCTCAAACCAAGGAGCCGCGACGTACAATGAGCAGTTCTTC
cdr3_aa: CASSNQGAATYNEQFF

cdr3_length: 14
d_call: -
clone_size: medium-sized
v_call: TRBV28
j_call: TRBJ1-5
cdr3_nt: TGTGCCAGCATTCCCGGGGTTTTTGGTCAGCCCCAGCATTTT
cdr3_aa: CASIPGVFGQPQHF

cdr3_length: 14
d_call: -
clone_size: many
v_call: TRBV11-3
j_call: TRBJ1-6
cdr3_nt: TGTGCCAGCAGCTTGTTTCAGGGGAATTCACCCCTCCACTTT
cdr3_aa: CASSLFQGNSPLHF

cdr3_length: 13
d_call: TRBD1
clone_size: medium-sized
v_call: TRBV28
j_call: TRBJ1-1
cdr3_nt: TGTGCCAGCAGTAAAGGGGGCCCAACTGAAGCTTTCTTT
cdr3_aa: CASSKGGPTEAFF

cdr3_length: 13
d_call: -
clone_size: -
v_call: TRBV18
j_call: TRBJ2-3
cdr3_nt: TGTGCCAGCTCACCCGGTCCCACAGATACGCAGTATTTT
cdr3_aa: CASSPGPTDTQYF

cdr3_length: 13
d_call: TRBD2
clone_size: -
v_call: TRBV29-1
j_call: TRBJ2-5
cdr3_nt: TGCAGCGTTGGGCGGGGGTACCAAGAGACCCAGTACTTC
cdr3_aa: CSVGRGYQETQYF

cdr3_length: 14
d_call: TRBD1
clone_size: -
v_call: TRBV6-8
j_call: TRBJ2-3
cdr3_nt: TGTGCCAGCAGTGCGGACAGGAACACAGATACGCAGTATTTT
cdr3_aa: CASSADRNTDTQYF

cdr3_length: 13
d_call: -
clone_size: few
v_call: TRBV6-8
j_call: TRBJ2-1
cdr3_nt: TGTGCCAGCAGTGCGGACTCCTACAATGAGCAGTTCTTC
cdr3_aa: CASSADSYNEQFF

cdr3_length: 15
d_call: -
clone_size: few
v_call: TRBV6-1
j_call: TRBJ1-5
cdr3_nt: TGTGCCAGCAGTGAAGAGCCAGGGTTTAATCAGCCCCAGCATTTT
cdr3_aa: CASSEEPGFNQPQHF

cdr3_length: 16
d_call: -
clone_size: few
v_call: TRBV1
j_call: TRBJ2-1
cdr3_nt: TGCGCCAGCAGCCAAGGTAGCGCGGGGATTTGGTATGAGCAGTTCTTC
cdr3_aa: CASSQGSAGIWYEQFF

cdr3_length: 16
d_call: TRBD2
clone_size: medium-sized
v_call: TRBV6-8
j_call: TRBJ2-3
cdr3_nt: TGTGCCAGCAGTGATTGGATAGCGGGGGTTATGAATACGCAGTATTTT
cdr3_aa: CASSDWIAGVMNTQYF

cdr3_length: 16
d_call: -
clone_size: -
v_call: TRBV18
j_call: TRBJ1-3
cdr3_nt: TGTGCCAGCTCACCACTCCCGCGGGCCTCTGGAAACACCATATATTTT
cdr3_aa: CASSPLPRASGNTIYF

cdr3_length: 14
d_call: -
clone_size: few
v_call: TRBV11-3
j_call: TRBJ1-4
cdr3_nt: TGTGCCAGCAGCTTACTTACAGCGAACGAAAAACTGTTTTTT
cdr3_aa: CASSLLTANEKLFF

cdr3_length: 14
d_call: -
clone_size: -
v_call: TRBV6-8
j_call: TRBJ2-3
cdr3_nt: TGTGCCAGCAGGGGGTGGAGGAGCACAGATACGCAGTATTTT
cdr3_aa: CASRGWRSTDTQYF

cdr3_length: 14
d_call: -
clone_size: many
v_call: TRBV11-3
j_call: TRBJ2-5
cdr3_nt: TGTGCCAGCAGCCGTGGGCCGTCAGAAGAGACCCAGTACTTC
cdr3_aa: CASSRGPSEETQYF

cdr3_length: 15
d_call: TRBD1
clone_size: once
v_call: TRBV19
j_call: TRBJ2-7
cdr3_nt: TGTGCCAGTAGTCTAGGGGACAGAGGCACCTACGAGCAGTACTTC
cdr3_aa: CASSLGDRGTYEQYF

cdr3_length: 15
d_call: TRBD1
clone_size: few
v_call: TRBV25-1
j_call: TRBJ2-5
cdr3_nt: TGTGCCAGCAACGGCGGACAGGGGGTAGGGGAGACCCAGTACTTC
cdr3_aa: CASNGGQGVGETQYF

cdr3_length: 14
d_call: TRBD1
clone_size: -
v_call: TRBV28
j_call: TRBJ1-2
cdr3_nt: TGTGCCAGCAGCCTCGGACAGGGAATCTATGGCTACACCTTC
cdr3_aa: CASSLGQGIYGYTF

cdr3_length: 14
d_call: TRBD1
clone_size: once
v_call: TRBV19
j_call: TRBJ2-7
cdr3_nt: TGTGCCAGTAGTGCACGGGACAGGGGCTACGAGCAGTACTTC
cdr3_aa: CASSARDRGYEQYF

cdr3_length: 12
d_call: -
clone_size: -
v_call: TRBV9
j_call: TRBJ2-5
cdr3_nt: TGTGCCAGCAGTGATAGTAGAGAGACCCAGTACTTC
cdr3_aa: CASSDSRETQYF

cdr3_length: 15
d_call: TRBD1
clone_size: many
v_call: TRBV4-1
j_call: TRBJ1-1
cdr3_nt: TGCGCCAGCAGCACCCAGACAGGGGGCGCGGCTGAAGCTTTCTTT
cdr3_aa: CASSTQTGGAAEAFF

cdr3_length: 16
d_call: -
clone_size: -
v_call: TRBV5-1
j_call: TRBJ2-1
cdr3_nt: TGCGCCAGCAGCTTGCTGGGCCGGATCGGTGGCAATGAGCAGTTCTTC
cdr3_aa: CASSLLGRIGGNEQFF

cdr3_length: 14
d_call: TRBD2
clone_size: -
v_call: TRBV5-1
j_call: TRBJ2-7
cdr3_nt: TGCGCCAGCAGCTCCCTAACGGGAGGGCCCGAGCAGTACTTC
cdr3_aa: CASSSLTGGPEQYF